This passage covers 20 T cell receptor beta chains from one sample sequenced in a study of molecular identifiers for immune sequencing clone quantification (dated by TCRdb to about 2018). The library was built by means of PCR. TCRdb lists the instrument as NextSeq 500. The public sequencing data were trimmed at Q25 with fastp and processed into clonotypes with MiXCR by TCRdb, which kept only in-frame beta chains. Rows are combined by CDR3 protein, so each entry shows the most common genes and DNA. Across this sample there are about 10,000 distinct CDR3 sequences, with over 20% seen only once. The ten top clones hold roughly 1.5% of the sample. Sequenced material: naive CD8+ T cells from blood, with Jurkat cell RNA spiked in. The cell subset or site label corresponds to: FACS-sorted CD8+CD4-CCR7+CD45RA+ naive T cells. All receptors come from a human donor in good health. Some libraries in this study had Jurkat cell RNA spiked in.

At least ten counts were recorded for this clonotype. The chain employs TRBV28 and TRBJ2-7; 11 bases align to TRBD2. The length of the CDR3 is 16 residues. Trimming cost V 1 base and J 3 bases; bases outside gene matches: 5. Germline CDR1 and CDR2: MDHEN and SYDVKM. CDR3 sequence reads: CASSLFTSGRLYEQYF. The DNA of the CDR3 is TGTGCCAGCAGTTTATTTACTAGCGGGAGACTCTACGAGCAGTACTTC.

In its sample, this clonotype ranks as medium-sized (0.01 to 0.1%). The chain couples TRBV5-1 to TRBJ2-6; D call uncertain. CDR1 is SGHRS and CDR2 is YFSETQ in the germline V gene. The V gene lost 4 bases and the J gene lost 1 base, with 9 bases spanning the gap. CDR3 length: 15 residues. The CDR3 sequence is CASSPDASGANVLTF. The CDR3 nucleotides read TGCGCCAGCAGCCCGGACGCGTCTGGGGCCAACGTCCTGACTTTC.

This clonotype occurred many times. The CDR3 reads CASSPDTDTQYF. The CDR3 nucleotides read TGTGCCAGCAGTCCGGACACAGATACGCAGTATTTT. This chain joins TRBV27 and TRBJ2-3; no clear D. Germline V gene sequence: CDR1 MNHEY, CDR2 SMNVEV (reference sequence). The CDR3 runs to 12 residues. V gave up 5 bases and J gave up 2 bases, with 5 bases separating them.

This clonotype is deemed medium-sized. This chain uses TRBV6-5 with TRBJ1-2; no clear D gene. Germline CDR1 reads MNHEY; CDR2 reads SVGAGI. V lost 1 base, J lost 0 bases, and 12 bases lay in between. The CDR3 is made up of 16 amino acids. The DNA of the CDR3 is TGTGCCAGCAGTTACTACGCCACCGCCACTAACTATGGCTACACCTTC. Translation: CASSYYATATNYGYTF.

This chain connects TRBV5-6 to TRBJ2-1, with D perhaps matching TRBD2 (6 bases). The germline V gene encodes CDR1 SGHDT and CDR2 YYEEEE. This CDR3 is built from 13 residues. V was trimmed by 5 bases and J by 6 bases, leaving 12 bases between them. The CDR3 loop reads CASRPDYGNEQFF. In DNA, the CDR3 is TGTGCCAGCAGGCCGGACTATGGCAATGAGCAGTTCTTC.

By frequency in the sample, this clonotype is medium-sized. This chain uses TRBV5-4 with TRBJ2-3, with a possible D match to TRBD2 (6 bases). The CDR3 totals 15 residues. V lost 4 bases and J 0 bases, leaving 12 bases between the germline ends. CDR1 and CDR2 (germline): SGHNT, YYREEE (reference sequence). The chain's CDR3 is CASSSSGGSTDTQYF. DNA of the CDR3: TGTGCCAGCAGCAGTTCCGGGGGAAGCACAGATACGCAGTATTTT. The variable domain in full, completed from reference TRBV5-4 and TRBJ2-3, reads ETGVTQSPTHLIKTRGQQVTLRCSSQSGHNTVSWYQQALGQGPQFIFQYYREEENGRGNFPPRFSGLQFPNYSSELNVNALELDDSALYLCASSSSGGSTDTQYFGPGTRLTVL.

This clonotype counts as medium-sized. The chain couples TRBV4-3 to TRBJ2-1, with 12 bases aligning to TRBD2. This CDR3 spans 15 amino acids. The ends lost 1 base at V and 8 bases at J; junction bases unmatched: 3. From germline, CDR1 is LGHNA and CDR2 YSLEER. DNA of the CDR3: TGCGCCAGCAGCCAAGCTAGCGGGGGGGCCCATGAGCAGTTCTTC. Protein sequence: CASSQASGGAHEQFF.

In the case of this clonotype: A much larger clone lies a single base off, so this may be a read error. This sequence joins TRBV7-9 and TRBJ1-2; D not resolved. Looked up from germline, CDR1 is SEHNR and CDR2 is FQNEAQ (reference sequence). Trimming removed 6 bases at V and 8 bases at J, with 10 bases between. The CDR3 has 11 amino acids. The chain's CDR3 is CASSQSRGYTF. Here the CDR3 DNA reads TGTGCCAGCAGTCAAAGCAGAGGCTACACCTTC.

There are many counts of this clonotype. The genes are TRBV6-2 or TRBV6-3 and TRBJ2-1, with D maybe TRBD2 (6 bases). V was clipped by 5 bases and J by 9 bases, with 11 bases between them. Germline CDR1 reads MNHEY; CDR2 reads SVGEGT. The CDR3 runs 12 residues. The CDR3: CASSPGGGEQFF. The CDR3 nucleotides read TGTGCCAGCAGTCCCGGGGGAGGTGAGCAGTTCTTC.

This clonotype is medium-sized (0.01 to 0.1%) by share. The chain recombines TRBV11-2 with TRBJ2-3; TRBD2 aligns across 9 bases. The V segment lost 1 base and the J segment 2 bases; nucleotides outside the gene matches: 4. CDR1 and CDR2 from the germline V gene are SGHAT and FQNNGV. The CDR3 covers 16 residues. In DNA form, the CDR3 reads TGTGCCAGCAGCTTAGCGACTAGCGGATACACAGATACGCAGTATTTT. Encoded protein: CASSLATSGYTDTQYF.

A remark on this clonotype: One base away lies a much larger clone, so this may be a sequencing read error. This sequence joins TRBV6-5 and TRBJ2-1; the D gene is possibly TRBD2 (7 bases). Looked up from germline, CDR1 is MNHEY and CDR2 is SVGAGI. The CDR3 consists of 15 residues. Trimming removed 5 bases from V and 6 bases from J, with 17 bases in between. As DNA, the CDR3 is TGTGCCAGCAGTCCGACTAGGGGGGGTTTCAATGAGCAGTTCTTC. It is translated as CASSPTRGGFNEQFF.

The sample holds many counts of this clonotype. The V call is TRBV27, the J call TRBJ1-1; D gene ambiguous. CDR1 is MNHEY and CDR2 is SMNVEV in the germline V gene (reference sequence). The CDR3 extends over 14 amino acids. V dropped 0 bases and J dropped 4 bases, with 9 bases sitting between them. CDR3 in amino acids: CASSLSKAATEAFF. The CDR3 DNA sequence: TGTGCCAGCAGTTTATCAAAGGCGGCCACTGAAGCTTTCTTT.

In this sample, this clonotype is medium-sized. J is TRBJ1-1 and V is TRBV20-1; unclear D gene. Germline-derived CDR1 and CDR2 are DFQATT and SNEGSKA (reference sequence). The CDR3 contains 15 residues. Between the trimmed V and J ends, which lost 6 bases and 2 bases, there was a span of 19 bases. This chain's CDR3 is CSAKPRQVVNTEAFF. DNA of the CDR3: TGCAGTGCAAAACCACGACAAGTAGTAAACACTGAAGCTTTCTTT.

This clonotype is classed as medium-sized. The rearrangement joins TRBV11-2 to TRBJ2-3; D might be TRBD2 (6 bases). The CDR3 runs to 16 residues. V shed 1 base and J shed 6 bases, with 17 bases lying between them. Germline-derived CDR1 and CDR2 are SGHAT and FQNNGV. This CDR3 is CASSLVVGAGYDTQYF. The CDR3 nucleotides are TGTGCCAGCAGCTTAGTTGTCGGGGCGGGATACGATACGCAGTATTTT.

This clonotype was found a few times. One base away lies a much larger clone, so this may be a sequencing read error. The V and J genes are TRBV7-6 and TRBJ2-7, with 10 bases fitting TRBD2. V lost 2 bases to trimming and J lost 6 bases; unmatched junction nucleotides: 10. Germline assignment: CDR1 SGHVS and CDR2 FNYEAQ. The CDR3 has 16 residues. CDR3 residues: CASSLSFLAGAREQYF. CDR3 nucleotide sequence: TGTGCCAGCAGCTTATCTTTCCTAGCGGGAGCCCGCGAGCAGTACTTC.

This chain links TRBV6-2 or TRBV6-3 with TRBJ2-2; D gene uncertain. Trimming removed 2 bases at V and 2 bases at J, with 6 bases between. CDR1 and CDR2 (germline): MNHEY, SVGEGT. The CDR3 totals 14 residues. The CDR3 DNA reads TGTGCCAGCAGTTACCACCCAAACACCGGGGAGCTGTTTTTT. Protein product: CASSYHPNTGELFF.

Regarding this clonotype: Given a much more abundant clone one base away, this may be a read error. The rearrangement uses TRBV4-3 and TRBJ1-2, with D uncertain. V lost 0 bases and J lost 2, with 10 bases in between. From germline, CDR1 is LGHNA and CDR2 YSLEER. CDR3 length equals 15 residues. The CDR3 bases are TGCGCCAGCAGCCAAGATGAAAGGAGAAACTATGGCTACACCTTC. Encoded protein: CASSQDERRNYGYTF.

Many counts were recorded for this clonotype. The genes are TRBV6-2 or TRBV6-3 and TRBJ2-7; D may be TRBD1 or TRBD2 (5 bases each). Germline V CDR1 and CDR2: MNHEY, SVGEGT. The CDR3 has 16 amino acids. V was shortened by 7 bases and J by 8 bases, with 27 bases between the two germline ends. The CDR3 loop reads CASKPKVAGTHLKQYF. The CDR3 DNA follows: TGTGCCAGCAAACCCAAGGTGGCAGGGACCCATCTCAAGCAGTACTTC.

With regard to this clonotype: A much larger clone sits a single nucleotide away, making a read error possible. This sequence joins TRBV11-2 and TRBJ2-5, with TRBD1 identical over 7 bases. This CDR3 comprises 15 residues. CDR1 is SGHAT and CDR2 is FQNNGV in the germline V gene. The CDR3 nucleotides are TGTGCCAGCAGCTTCCTGACAGGGTCTGGAGAGGCCCAGTACTTC. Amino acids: CASSFLTGSGEAQYF.

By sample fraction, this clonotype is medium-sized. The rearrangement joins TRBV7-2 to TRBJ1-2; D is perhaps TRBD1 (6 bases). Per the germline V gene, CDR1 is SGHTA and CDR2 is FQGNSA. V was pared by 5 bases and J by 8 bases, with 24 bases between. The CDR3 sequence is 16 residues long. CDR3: CASSTLRGIGATGYTF. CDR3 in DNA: TGTGCCAGCAGCACCCTTAGGGGGATAGGTGCTACCGGCTACACCTTC.